This TCR beta chain was sequenced in a study of shared clonotypes between healthy human individuals. CDR1 and CDR2 from the germline V gene are SGHNT and YYREEE (reference sequence). Losses at the gene ends were 2 bases for V and 2 bases for J; bases not matched to a gene: 6. CDR3 length equals 16 residues. TCRdb keeps only in-frame clones here, not all; method: immunoSEQ multiplex PCR. Among approximately 2.5 million clones, more than 85% were seen once, and the ten largest hold 0.36%. Material for sequencing was naive CD4+ T cells from PBMCs. Described subset: CD45RA+ positively selected. This sequence was found in a young man in good health. Some clones in this sample may be carry-over from other donors' samples. V gene TRBV5-4 combines with J gene TRBJ2-7, with 11 nucleotides matching TRBD2. DNA of the CDR3: TGTGCCAGCAGCTTTTCCGGGACTAGCGGCACCTACGAGCAGTACTTC. It translates to CASSFSGTSGTYEQYF. The entire variable domain, with the rest obtained from reference TRBV5-4 and TRBJ2-7, is as follows: ETGVTQSPTHLIKTRGQQVTLRCSSQSGHNTVSWYQQALGQGPQFIFQYYREEENGRGNFPPRFSGLQFPNYSSELNVNALELDDSALYLCASSFSGTSGTYEQYFGPGTRLTVT.